Reported below is one T cell receptor beta chain. Per germline, CDR1 SEHNR and CDR2 FQNEAQ (reference sequence). This CDR3 comprises 15 residues. The ends were cut back, 4 bases at V and 1 base at J, with 10 bases in the middle. These data originate in a study of T cell repertoires in cytomegalovirus infection. Overall study context: CMV infection plus the matching HLA type was flagged by public TCR beta signatures.

TCRdb called the reads again in MiXCR, with one record for every CDR3 protein. This sample has fewer than 350,000 distinct CDR3 sequences, with roughly a sixth found just once. Sequencing was performed on PBMCs. The clonotype originates from a human donor in good health (CMV status not recorded). Some clones in this sample may be carry-over from other donors' samples. J is TRBJ2-2 and V is TRBV7-9; D ambiguous. CDR3 in amino acids: CASSSLLVNTGELFF. CDR3 DNA: TGTGCCAGCAGCTCACTTCTAGTGAACACCGGGGAGCTGTTTTTT. The whole variable domain, filled in from reference TRBV7-9 and TRBJ2-2, reads DTGVSQNPRHKITKRGQNVTFRCDPISEHNRLYWYRQTLGQGPEFLTYFQNEAQLEKSRLLSDRFSAERPKGSFSTLEIQRTEQGDSAMYLCASSSLLVNTGELFFGEGSRLTVL.